The 11 T cell receptor beta chains below all came from one sample that was sequenced in a study of blood T cell repertoires in COVID-19. Clones were read by immunoSEQ multiplex PCR, and TCRdb kept only the in-frame ones, dropping some. The sample lists about 270,000 clones, around 86% occurring once. The sequencing sample was made of peripheral blood. The receptors shown here come from a man aged 40-49 years with active or convalescent COVID-19.

This chain uses TRBV3-1 (or the pseudogene TRBV3-2) with TRBJ1-2; D uncertain. CDR3 length equals 16 residues. Germline V gene data show CDR1 as LGHDT and CDR2 as YNNKEL (reference sequence). The ends were cut back, 1 base at V and 0 bases at J, with 12 bases in the middle. The CDR3 region has the DNA TGTGCCAGCAGCCAAGTAGGCGGCAGAGCTAACTATGGCTACACCTTC. This translates into CASSQVGGRANYGYTF.

This clone was counted once. This chain connects TRBV7-9 to TRBJ2-5; maybe TRBD2 (5 bases). The ends were cut back, 6 bases at V and 3 bases at J, with 11 bases in the middle. The germline V gene encodes CDR1 SEHNR and CDR2 FQNEAQ (reference sequence). The CDR3 extends over 13 amino acids. The CDR3 here is CASSLMGEETQYF. The DNA for the CDR3 is TGTGCCAGCAGTCTAATGGGAGAAGAGACCCAGTACTTC.

This clone has a single count. The J gene is TRBJ2-3, the V gene TRBV11-3; maybe TRBD1 (5 bases). CDR3 length equals 12 residues. The V and J ends lost 5 bases and 4 bases respectively, with 7 bases between them. The germline CDR1 and CDR2 sequences are SGHNT and YENEEA. CDR3 sequence (DNA): TGTGCCAGCAGCCCAGGGCCAGATACGCAGTATTTT. Amino acid sequence: CASSPGPDTQYF.

V and J are TRBV27 and TRBJ1-4, with D uncertain. The CDR3 runs to 14 residues. Germline V gives CDR1 MNHEY, CDR2 SMNVEV (reference sequence). V gave up 6 bases and J gave up 3 bases, with 11 bases separating them. CDR3 nucleotides: TGTGCCAGCAGGCCATTAGCAGCTAATGAAAAACTGTTTTTT. Translated, it gives CASRPLAANEKLFF.

V and J are TRBV11-2 and TRBJ2-2; no firm D call. The germline V and J ends were trimmed by 0 bases and 7 bases, with 9 bases remaining between them. Germline CDR1 is SGHAT and CDR2 is FQNNGV. The CDR3 sequence is 14 residues long. CDR3 residues: CASSLDTGYGELFF. DNA of the CDR3: TGTGCCAGCAGCTTAGATACCGGGTACGGGGAGCTGTTTTTT.

The V call is TRBV5-1, the J call TRBJ2-3; TRBD1 might be the D (5 bases). V shed 0 bases and J shed 0 bases, with 17 bases lying between them. The germline V gene encodes CDR1 SGHRS and CDR2 YFSETQ. The CDR3 runs to 18 residues. CDR3 loop: CASSLGGGAAASTDTQYF. As DNA, the CDR3 is TGCGCCAGCAGCTTGGGTGGTGGGGCGGCCGCTAGCACAGATACGCAGTATTTT.

The V gene is TRBV3-1 (or the pseudogene TRBV3-2), the J gene TRBJ1-1; D not resolved. Germline assignment: CDR1 LGHDT and CDR2 YNNKEL (reference sequence). V was clipped by 4 bases and J by 1 base, with 22 bases between them. The CDR3 is 18 amino acids. CDR3 sequence: CASSLAPPRRETNTEAFF. The CDR3 DNA sequence: TGTGCCAGCAGCCTCGCACCCCCTCGGCGGGAGACGAACACTGAAGCTTTCTTT.

The chain links TRBV19 to TRBJ2-3, with D possibly matching TRBD2 (6 bases). This CDR3 has 13 amino acids. Trimming stripped 7 bases from V and 0 bases from J, with 8 bases between. Germline loops: CDR1 LNHDA, CDR2 SQIVND (reference sequence). In DNA form, the CDR3 reads TGTGCCAGTATGGGGAGGAGCACAGATACGCAGTATTTT. Its translation: CASMGRSTDTQYF.

The rearrangement links TRBV12-5 to TRBJ2-3; D call uncertain. The CDR3 length is 13 residues. The germline CDR1 and CDR2 sequences are LGHNT and FRNRAP. The V and J ends lost 7 bases and 4 bases respectively, with 12 bases between them. In DNA form, the CDR3 reads TGTGCTAGTGCTTTTGCAGGTGCAGATACGCAGTATTTT. Protein sequence: CASAFAGADTQYF.

The chain employs TRBV11-2 and TRBJ1-1; D might be TRBD1 (6 bases). Trimming took off 1 base at V and 4 bases at J, with 13 bases between the two ends. Per germline, CDR1 SGHAT and CDR2 FQNNGV. The CDR3 has 15 amino acids. In DNA form, the CDR3 reads TGTGCCAGCAGCTTAGGCGCCAGGGGCGGCACTGAAGCTTTCTTT. Protein sequence: CASSLGARGGTEAFF.

The V and J genes are TRBV7-8 and TRBJ1-4; D is unresolved. Germline V lookup: CDR1 SGHVS, CDR2 FQNEAQ. The length of the CDR3 is 14 residues. V shed 6 bases and J shed 3 bases, with 11 bases lying between them. CDR3 sequence reads: CASSPTQANEKLFF. In DNA, the CDR3 is TGTGCCAGCAGTCCGACCCAGGCTAATGAAAAACTGTTTTTT.